The T cell receptor (beta chain) under discussion was sequenced for a study of T cell responses to AZD1222 COVID-19 vaccine (dated by TCRdb to the early 2020s). Looking at the study overall: AZD1222 recipients given second doses at about 4 weeks or at about 12 weeks were pooled, since spike-specific TCR depth and breadth were not found to differ between the two schedules. Trial participants were enrolled by age into subgroups of 18-55, 56-69 and 70-plus years, and about 150, 27 and 61 TCR-sequenced participants, respectively, were included in these subgroups. A total of just over 230 trial participants underwent TCR sequencing, of whom around 200 received two doses of AZD1222 and 26 received two doses of the MenACWY control vaccine.

For this clone: There is no known antigen for this receptor. At one of its ends the junction is not consistent with the germline gene, which may arise from a read error.

Broader findings and caveats from the paper: The vaccine-associated CD4 TCRs covered the entire spike protein, and the dominant responses fell in regions 160-218 and 743-854. Only six or seven AZD1222 recipients were SARS-CoV-2 seropositive at baseline, limiting conclusions about previously exposed vaccinees. Most participants were white British and females outnumbered males, and the authors suggested that clonal diversity may have been underestimated. In the small 56-69-year group, the increase in depth fell short of significance, most likely because of low power. No day 14 peak-response samples were available, so repertoires were characterized only after the peak T cell response. A significant rise in spike-specific TCR breadth and depth was observed after two AZD1222 doses relative to day 0 and relative to MenACWY recipients. Epitopes outside the regions mutated in the B.1.351 and B.1.1.7 variants were reportedly recognized by nearly half of the unique spike-specific TCRs.

The CDR3 regions of human TCRbeta chains were subjected to immunosequencing. The authors processed their data as follows. TCRs in the repertoires were matched against a reference library of SARS-CoV-2-specific TCRs that had been generated with the MIRA antigen-specificity platform. Breadth was defined as the fraction of unique TCRs that were SARS-CoV-2-associated. Depth was defined as the fraction of total T cells that were SARS-CoV-2-associated. Each spike-specific TCR was assigned to its reactive spike region and to a CD4 or CD8 class using the MIRA data. Log10-transformed breadth and depth values were compared by one-way ANOVA with Sidak's multiple comparisons tests. TCRdb obtained this table from immuneACCESS and retained in-frame rearrangements with V and J assigned. These tables miss some clones; where compared with another copy, unresolved V genes account for less than half of the shortfall, and the remainder is unexplained. The V and J calls and clone size come from that table; D and trimming were worked out from the DNA. For this sample there are fewer than 150,000 clones; approximately 94% appear just once. Of the sample, around 5% falls within the top ten clones.

The time point label on this specimen signifies: baseline before first vaccination. The vaccinee samples were drawn from two UK trials, COV001 and COV002, one of which was a single-blind randomized controlled phase 2/3 trial testing AZD1222 (ChAdOx1 nCoV-19) in healthy adults. For TCRbeta chain sequencing, PBMC samples from trial participants were taken at day 0 and at day 28 after the second dose. Counted from cysteine to phenylalanine, this CDR3 has 14 amino acids. Kept here is only the CDR3 DNA, which spans 42 bases and is read in frame from base 1. CDR1 is given as SSHAT and CDR2 as FNYEAQ, both from the germline V gene (reference sequence).

The source of this sequence is an adult in good health. The sequences come from peripheral blood, collected on day 0 of AZD1222 vaccination. The chain is made from TRBV7-7 and TRBJ2-1; the D gene is perhaps TRBD2, on 6 matching bases. The CDR3 has the sequence CASSLADGADEQFF. In nucleotides, the sequence is TGTGCTAGCAGCTTAGCGGATGGGGCCGATGAGCAGTTCTTC.